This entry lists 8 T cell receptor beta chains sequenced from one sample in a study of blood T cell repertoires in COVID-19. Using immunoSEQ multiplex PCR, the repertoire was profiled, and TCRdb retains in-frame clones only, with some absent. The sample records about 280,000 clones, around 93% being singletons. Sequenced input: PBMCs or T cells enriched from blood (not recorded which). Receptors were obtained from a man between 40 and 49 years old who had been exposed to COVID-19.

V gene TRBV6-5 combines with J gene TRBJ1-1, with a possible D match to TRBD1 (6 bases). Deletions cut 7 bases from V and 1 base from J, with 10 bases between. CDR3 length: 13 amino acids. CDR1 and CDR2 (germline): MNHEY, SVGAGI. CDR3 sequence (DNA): TGTGCCAGCAATACAGGGCAGAACACTGAAGCTTTCTTT. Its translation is CASNTGQNTEAFF.

CDR3: CASSQRRDTGELFF. For the CDR3, the DNA is TGTGCCAGCAGTCAACGCCGGGATACCGGGGAGCTGTTTTTT. The chain uses TRBV3-1 (or the pseudogene TRBV3-2) and TRBJ2-2; D may be TRBD2 (5 bases). Germline CDR1 reads LGHDT; CDR2 reads YNNKEL (reference sequence). The germline V and J ends were trimmed by 6 bases and 5 bases, with 13 bases remaining between them. The CDR3 spans 14 residues.

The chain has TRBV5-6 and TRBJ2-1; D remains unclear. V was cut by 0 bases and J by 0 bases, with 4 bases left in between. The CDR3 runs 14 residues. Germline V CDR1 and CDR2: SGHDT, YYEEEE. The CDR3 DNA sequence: TGTGCCAGCAGCTTGGGGAGCTCCTACAATGAGCAGTTCTTC. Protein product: CASSLGSSYNEQFF.

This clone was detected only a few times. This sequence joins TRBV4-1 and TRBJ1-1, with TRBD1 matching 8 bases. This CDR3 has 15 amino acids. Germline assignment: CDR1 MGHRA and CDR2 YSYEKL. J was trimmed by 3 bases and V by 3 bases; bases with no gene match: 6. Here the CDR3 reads CASSHWTGQDTEAFF. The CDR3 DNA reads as TGCGCCAGCAGCCATTGGACAGGGCAAGACACTGAAGCTTTCTTT.

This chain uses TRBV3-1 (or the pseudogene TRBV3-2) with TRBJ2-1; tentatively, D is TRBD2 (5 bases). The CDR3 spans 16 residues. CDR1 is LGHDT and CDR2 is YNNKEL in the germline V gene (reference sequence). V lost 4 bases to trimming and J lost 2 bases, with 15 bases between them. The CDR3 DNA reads TGTGCCAGCAGCCCCGTAAGAGGGAGTACCTACAATGAGCAGTTCTTC. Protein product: CASSPVRGSTYNEQFF.

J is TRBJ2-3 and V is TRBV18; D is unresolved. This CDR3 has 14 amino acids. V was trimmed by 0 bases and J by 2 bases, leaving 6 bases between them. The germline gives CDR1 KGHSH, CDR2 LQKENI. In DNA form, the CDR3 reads TGTGCCAGCTCACCACCTAGAGCCACAGATACGCAGTATTTT. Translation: CASSPPRATDTQYF.

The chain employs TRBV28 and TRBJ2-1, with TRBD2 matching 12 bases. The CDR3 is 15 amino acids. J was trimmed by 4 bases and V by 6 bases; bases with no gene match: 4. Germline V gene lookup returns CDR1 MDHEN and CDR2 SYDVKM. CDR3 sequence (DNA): TGTGCCAGCAGCCCGACTAGCGGGAGTTACAATGAGCAGTTCTTC. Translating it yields CASSPTSGSYNEQFF.

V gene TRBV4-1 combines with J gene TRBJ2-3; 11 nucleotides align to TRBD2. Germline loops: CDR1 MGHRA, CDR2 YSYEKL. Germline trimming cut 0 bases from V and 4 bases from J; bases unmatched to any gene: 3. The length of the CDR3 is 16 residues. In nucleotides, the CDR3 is TGCGCCAGCAGCCAAGACGTAGCGGGAGGGGCAGATACGCAGTATTTT. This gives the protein CASSQDVAGGADTQYF.